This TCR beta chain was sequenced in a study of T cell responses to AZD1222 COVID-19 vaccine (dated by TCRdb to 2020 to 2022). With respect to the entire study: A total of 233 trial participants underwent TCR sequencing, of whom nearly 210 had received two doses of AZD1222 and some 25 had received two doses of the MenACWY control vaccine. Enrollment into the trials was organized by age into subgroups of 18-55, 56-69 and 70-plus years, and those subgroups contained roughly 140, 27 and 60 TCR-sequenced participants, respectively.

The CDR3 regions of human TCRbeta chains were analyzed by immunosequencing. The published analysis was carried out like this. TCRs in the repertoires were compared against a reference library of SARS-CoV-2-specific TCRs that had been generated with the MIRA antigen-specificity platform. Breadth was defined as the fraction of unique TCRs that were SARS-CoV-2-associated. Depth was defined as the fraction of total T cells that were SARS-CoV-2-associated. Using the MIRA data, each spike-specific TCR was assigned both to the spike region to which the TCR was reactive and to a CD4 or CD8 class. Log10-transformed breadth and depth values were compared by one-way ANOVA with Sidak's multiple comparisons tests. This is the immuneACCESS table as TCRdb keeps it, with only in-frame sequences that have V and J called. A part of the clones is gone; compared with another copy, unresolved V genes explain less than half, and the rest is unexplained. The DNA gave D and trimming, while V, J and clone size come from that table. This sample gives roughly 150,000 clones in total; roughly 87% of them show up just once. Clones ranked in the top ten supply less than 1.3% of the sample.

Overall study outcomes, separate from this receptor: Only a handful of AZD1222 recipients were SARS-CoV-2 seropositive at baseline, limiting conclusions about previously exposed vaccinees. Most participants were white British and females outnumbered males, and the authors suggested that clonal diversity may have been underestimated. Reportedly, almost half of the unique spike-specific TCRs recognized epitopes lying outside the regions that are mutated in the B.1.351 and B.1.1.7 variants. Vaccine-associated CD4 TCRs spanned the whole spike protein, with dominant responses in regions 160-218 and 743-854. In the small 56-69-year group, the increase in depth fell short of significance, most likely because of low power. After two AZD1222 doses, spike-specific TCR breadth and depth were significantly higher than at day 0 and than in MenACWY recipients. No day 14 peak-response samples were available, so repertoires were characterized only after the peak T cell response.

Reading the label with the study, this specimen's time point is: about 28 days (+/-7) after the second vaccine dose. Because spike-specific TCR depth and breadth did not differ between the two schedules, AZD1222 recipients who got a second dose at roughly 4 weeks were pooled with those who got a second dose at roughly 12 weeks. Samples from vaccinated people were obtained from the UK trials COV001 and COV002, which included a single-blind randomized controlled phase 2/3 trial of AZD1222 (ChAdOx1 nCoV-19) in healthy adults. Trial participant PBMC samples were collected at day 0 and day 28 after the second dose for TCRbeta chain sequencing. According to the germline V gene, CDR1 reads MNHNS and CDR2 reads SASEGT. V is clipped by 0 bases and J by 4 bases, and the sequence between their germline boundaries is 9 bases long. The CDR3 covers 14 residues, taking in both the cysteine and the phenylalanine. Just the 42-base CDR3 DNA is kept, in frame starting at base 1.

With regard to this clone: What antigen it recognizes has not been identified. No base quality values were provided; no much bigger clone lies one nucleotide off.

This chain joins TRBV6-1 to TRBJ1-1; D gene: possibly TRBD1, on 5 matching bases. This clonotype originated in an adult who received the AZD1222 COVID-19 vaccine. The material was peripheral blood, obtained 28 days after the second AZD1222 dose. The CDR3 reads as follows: CASSEAARATEAFF. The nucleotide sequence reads TGTGCCAGCAGTGAAGCCGCCAGGGCCACTGAAGCTTTCTTT.